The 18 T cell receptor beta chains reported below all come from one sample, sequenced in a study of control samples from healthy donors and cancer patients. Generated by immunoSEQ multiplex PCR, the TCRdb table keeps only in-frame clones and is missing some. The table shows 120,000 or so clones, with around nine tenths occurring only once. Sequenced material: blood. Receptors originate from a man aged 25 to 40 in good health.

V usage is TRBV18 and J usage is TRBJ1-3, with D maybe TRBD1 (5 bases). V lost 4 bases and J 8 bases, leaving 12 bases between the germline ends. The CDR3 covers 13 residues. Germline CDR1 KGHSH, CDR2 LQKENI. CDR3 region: CASSRGTGDTIYF. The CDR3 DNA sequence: TGTGCCAGCTCACGAGGGACGGGTGACACCATATATTTT.

CDR3 nucleotide sequence: TGCGCCAGCAGTGTCGAGCGGGGGGAAGAGACCCAGTACTTC. It translates to CASSVERGEETQYF. This rearrangement joins TRBV10-1 to TRBJ2-5, with 9 nucleotides matching TRBD2. CDR1 WNHNN and CDR2 SYGVQD come from the germline V gene (reference sequence). V lost 4 bases, J lost 3 bases, and 3 bases stayed unmatched. CDR3 size: 14 residues.

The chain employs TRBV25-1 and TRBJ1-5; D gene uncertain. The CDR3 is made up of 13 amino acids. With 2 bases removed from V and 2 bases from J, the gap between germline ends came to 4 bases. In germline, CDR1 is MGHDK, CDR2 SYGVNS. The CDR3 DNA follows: TGTGCCAGCAGTGAAAGGGGCAATCAGCCCCAGCATTTT. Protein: CASSERGNQPQHF.

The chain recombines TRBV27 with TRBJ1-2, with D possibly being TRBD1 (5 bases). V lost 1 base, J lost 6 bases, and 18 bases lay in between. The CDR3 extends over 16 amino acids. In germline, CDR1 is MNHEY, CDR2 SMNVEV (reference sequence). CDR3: CASSLYVGRGRDGYTF. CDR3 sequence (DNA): TGTGCCAGCAGTTTATATGTAGGGAGGGGAAGGGATGGCTACACCTTC.

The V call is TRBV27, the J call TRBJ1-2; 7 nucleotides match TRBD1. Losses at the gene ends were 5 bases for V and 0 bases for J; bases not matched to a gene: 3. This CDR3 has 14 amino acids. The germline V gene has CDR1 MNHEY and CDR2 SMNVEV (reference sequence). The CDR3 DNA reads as TGTGCCAGCAGTAGACAGGGAACTAACTATGGCTACACCTTC. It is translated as CASSRQGTNYGYTF.

This chain's CDR3 is CASSSRERSDTQYF. The CDR3 bases are TGTGCCAGCAGTTCCAGGGAAAGGTCAGATACGCAGTATTTT. The chain couples TRBV2 to TRBJ2-3; D might be TRBD1 (5 bases). The length of the CDR3 is 14 residues. Germline CDR1 SNHLY, CDR2 FYNNEI. The V gene lost 5 bases and the J gene lost 4 bases, with 13 bases spanning the gap.

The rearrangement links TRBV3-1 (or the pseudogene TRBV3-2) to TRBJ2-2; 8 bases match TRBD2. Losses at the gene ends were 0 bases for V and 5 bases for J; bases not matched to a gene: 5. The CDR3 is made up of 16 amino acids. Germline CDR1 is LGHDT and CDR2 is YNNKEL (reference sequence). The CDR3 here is CASSQDPGGETGELFF. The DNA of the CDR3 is TGTGCCAGCAGCCAAGACCCGGGGGGGGAAACCGGGGAGCTGTTTTTT.

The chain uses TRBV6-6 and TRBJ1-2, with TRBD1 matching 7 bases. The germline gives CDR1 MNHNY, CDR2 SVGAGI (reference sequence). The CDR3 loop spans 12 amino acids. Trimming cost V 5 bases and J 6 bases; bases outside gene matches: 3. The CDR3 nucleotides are TGTGCCAGCAGTATAGGACAGGATGGCTACACCTTC. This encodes CASSIGQDGYTF.

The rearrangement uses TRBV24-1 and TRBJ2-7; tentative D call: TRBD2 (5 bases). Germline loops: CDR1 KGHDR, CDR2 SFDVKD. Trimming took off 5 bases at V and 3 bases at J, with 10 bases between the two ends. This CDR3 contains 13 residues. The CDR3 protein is CATSGPGLYEQYF. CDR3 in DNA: TGTGCCACCAGTGGGCCAGGACTCTACGAGCAGTACTTC.

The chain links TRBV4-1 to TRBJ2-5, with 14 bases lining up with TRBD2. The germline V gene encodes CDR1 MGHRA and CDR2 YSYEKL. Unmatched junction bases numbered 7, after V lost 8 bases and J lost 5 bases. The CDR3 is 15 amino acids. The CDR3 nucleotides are TGCGCCAGCTCAGGACTAGCGGGGGGATCTGAGACCCAGTACTTC. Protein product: CASSGLAGGSETQYF.

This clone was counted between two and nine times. The CDR3 region is CASTTDYSGNTIYF. As DNA, the CDR3 is TGTGCCAGCACCACAGACTACTCTGGAAACACCATATATTTT. This chain joins TRBV6-5 and TRBJ1-3, with no clear D. Germline loops: CDR1 MNHEY, CDR2 SVGAGI. Trimming cost V 7 bases and J 0 bases, with 10 bases left between them. The CDR3 sequence is 14 residues long.

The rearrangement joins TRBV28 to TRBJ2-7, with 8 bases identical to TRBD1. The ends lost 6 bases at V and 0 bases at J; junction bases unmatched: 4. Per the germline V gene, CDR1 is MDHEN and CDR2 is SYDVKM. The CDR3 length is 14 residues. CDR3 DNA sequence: TGTGCCAGCAGCACAGGGGGAAGCTCCTACGAGCAGTACGTC. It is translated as CASSTGGSSYEQYV.

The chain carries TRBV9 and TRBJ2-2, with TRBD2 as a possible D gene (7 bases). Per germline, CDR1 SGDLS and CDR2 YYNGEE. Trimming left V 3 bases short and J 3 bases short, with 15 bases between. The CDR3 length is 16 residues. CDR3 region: CASSGLGGADTGELFF. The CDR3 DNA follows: TGTGCCAGCAGCGGCCTGGGGGGGGCCGACACCGGGGAGCTGTTTTTT.

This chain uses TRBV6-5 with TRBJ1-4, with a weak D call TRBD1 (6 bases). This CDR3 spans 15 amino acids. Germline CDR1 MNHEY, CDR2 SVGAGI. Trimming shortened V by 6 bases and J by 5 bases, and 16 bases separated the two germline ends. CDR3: CASRLTRQANEKLFF. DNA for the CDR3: TGTGCCAGCAGACTCACTCGACAGGCAAATGAAAAACTGTTTTTT.

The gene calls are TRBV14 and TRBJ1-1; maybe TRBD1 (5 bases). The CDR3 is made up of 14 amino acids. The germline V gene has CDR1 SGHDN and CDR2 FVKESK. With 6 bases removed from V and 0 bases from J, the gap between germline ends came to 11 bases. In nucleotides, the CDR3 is TGTGCCAGCAGACAACAGGCGCTGAACACTGAAGCTTTCTTT. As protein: CASRQQALNTEAFF.

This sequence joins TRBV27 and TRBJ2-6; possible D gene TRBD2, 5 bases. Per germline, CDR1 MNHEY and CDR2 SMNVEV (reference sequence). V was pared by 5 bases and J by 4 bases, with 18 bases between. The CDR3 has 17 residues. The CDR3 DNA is TGTGCCAGCAGTACGAACTCCGGACCGGGGGGGGCCAACGTCCTGACTTTC. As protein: CASSTNSGPGGANVLTF.

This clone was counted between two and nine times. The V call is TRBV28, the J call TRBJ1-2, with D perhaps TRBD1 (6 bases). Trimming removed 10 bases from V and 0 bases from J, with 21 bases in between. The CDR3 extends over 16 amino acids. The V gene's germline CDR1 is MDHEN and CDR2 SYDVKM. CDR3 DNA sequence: TGTGCCATCCCCAATCCCACCGGGACATCTAACTATGGCTACACCTTC. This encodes CAIPNPTGTSNYGYTF.

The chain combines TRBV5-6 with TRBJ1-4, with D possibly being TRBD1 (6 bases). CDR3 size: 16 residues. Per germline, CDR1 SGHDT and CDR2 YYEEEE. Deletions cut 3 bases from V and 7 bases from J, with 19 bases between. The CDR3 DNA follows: TGTGCCAGCAGCTCCCTCTCGACAGGATCAGGTGAAAAACTGTTTTTT. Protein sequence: CASSSLSTGSGEKLFF.